The sequence of this T cell receptor beta chain was determined in a study of shared clonotypes between healthy human individuals. TCRdb's table, derived via immunoSEQ multiplex PCR, lists solely in-frame clones and lacks some. The sample includes a few hundred thousand clones, about 96% of them seen just once. Trimming stripped 3 bases from V and 3 bases from J, with 13 bases between. Germline V gives CDR1 SGHVS, CDR2 FNYEAQ. The CDR3 is 15 residues long. The sample was memory CD8+ T cells sorted from blood. Documented subset: CD45RO+ cells pooled with CCR7-negative TemRA cells. The clonotype was recovered from a man under 40 in good health. J is TRBJ2-3 and V is TRBV7-6; D unclear. The CDR3 sequence: CASSLGFGSTDTQYF. DNA of the CDR3: TGTGCCAGCAGCTTGGGGTTTGGGTCGACAGATACGCAGTATTTT.